This is a list of T cell receptor beta chains from one sample in a study of T-cell memory formation after mild COVID-19. MiXCR, applied by TCRdb to the 5' RACE reads, yields one record per CDR3 protein. The table shows 470,000 or so distinct CDR3 sequences, with 20% occurring only once. What was sequenced was PBMCs or a T cell subset sorted from them (not recorded which). The receptors originated from an adult woman who had mild COVID-19 (a few samples of this study predate the infection). Cell type and time point are not known. The CDR3 runs from the conserved cysteine through the conserved F or W. The D gene is left open where the match is weak. Clone size is not always given. Where it is, it says once, few, many or a class for expanded clones.

length: 17
V: TRBV6-5
D: TRBD2
size: -
J: TRBJ2-1
CDR3: CASSSRTSGSSYNEQFF
DNA: TGTGCCAGCAGTTCGAGGACTAGCGGGAGCTCCTACAATGAGCAGTTCTTC

length: 14
V: TRBV29-1
D: TRBD1
size: many
J: TRBJ2-2
CDR3: CSVAGTAITGELFF
DNA: TGCAGCGTAGCCGGGACAGCGATAACCGGGGAGCTGTTTTTT

length: 13
V: TRBV6-6
D: -
size: few
J: TRBJ2-7
CDR3: CASSSPGRYEQYF
DNA: TGTGCCAGCAGTTCGCCAGGACGGTACGAGCAGTACTTC

length: 14
V: TRBV28
D: -
size: few
J: TRBJ2-2
CDR3: CASKGYGNTGELFF
DNA: TGTGCCAGCAAGGGGTATGGTAACACCGGGGAGCTGTTTTTT

length: 13
V: TRBV4-1
D: -
size: -
J: TRBJ2-7
CDR3: CASSQDPFVEQYF
DNA: TGCGCCAGCAGCCAAGATCCGTTCGTCGAGCAGTACTTC

length: 17
V: TRBV3-1
D: TRBD2
size: -
J: TRBJ2-3
CDR3: CASSQDPQTSGTDTQYF
DNA: TGTGCCAGCAGCCAAGATCCCCAGACTAGCGGCACAGATACGCAGTATTTT

length: 13
V: TRBV7-9
D: -
size: -
J: TRBJ1-1
CDR3: CASNLGLNTEAFF
DNA: TGTGCCAGCAACTTAGGGCTGAACACTGAAGCTTTCTTT

length: 16
V: TRBV6-5
D: TRBD2
size: -
J: TRBJ2-7
CDR3: CASSYSRTSGSDEQYF
DNA: TGTGCCAGCAGTTACTCCAGGACTAGCGGGAGCGACGAGCAGTACTTC

length: 17
V: TRBV6-1
D: -
size: few
J: TRBJ2-6
CDR3: CASSELARGSGANVLTF
DNA: TGTGCCAGCAGTGAACTGGCCAGGGGTTCTGGGGCCAACGTCCTGACTTTC

length: 15
V: TRBV7-2
D: -
size: -
J: TRBJ1-5
CDR3: CASSPTRDWNQPQHF
DNA: TGTGCCAGCAGCCCCACGAGGGATTGGAATCAGCCCCAGCATTTT

length: 13
V: TRBV3-1
D: -
size: many
J: TRBJ2-3
CDR3: CASSQSGINTQYF
DNA: TGTGCCAGCAGCCAATCGGGGATTAATACGCAGTATTTT

length: 15
V: TRBV6-2/TRBV6-3
D: -
size: few
J: TRBJ1-2
CDR3: CASSYGQWDNYGYTF
DNA: TGTGCCAGCAGTTACGGACAGTGGGATAACTATGGCTACACCTTC

length: 17
V: TRBV6-2/TRBV6-3
D: -
size: once
J: TRBJ2-6
CDR3: CASSSSHYRSGANVLTF
DNA: TGTGCCAGCAGTTCCTCCCACTACCGCTCTGGGGCCAACGTCCTGACTTTC

length: 13
V: TRBV14
D: -
size: -
J: TRBJ2-1
CDR3: CASSQDHYNEQFF
DNA: TGTGCCAGCAGCCAAGATCATTACAATGAGCAGTTCTTC

length: 17
V: TRBV27
D: TRBD1
size: few
J: TRBJ2-1
CDR3: CASSLTPGQGSYNEQFF
DNA: TGTGCCAGCAGTTTAACCCCGGGACAGGGGTCCTACAATGAGCAGTTCTTC

length: 15
V: TRBV24-1
D: -
size: -
J: TRBJ2-2
CDR3: CATSDPPNHTGELFF
DNA: TGTGCCACCAGTGATCCACCGAATCACACCGGGGAGCTGTTTTTT

length: 13
V: TRBV7-9
D: -
size: few
J: TRBJ1-2
CDR3: CASSHEFRVGYTF
DNA: TGTGCCAGCAGCCACGAATTCAGGGTTGGCTACACCTTC

length: 15
V: TRBV23-1
D: -
size: -
J: TRBJ2-4
CDR3: CASTRGDGSKNIQYF
DNA: TGCGCCAGCACCCGGGGCGACGGATCCAAAAACATTCAGTACTTC

length: 14
V: TRBV7-8
D: TRBD2
size: few
J: TRBJ2-5
CDR3: CASSSGGRAETQYF
DNA: TGTGCCAGCAGCTCCGGCGGGAGGGCGGAGACCCAGTACTTC

length: 16
V: TRBV7-6
D: -
size: few
J: TRBJ2-1
CDR3: CASSHVAESDYNEQFF
DNA: TGTGCCAGCAGCCACGTAGCGGAAAGTGACTACAATGAGCAGTTCTTC

length: 17
V: TRBV9
D: TRBD2
size: -
J: TRBJ2-1
CDR3: CASSANRGTSGRNEQFF
DNA: TGTGCCAGCAGCGCTAACCGGGGGACTAGCGGGAGAAATGAGCAGTTCTTC

length: 16
V: TRBV7-3
D: -
size: -
J: TRBJ2-3
CDR3: CASSLTGSVPTDTQYF
DNA: TGTGCCAGCAGCTTAACGGGTAGCGTACCCACAGATACGCAGTATTTT

length: 16
V: TRBV12-3/TRBV12-4
D: TRBD2
size: few
J: TRBJ2-2
CDR3: CASSKAVAGEDGELFF
DNA: TGTGCCAGCAGCAAGGCGGTAGCGGGAGAGGATGGGGAGCTGTTTTTT

length: 13
V: TRBV3-1
D: -
size: few
J: TRBJ2-2
CDR3: CASSQGGPGELFF
DNA: TGTGCCAGCAGCCAAGGAGGGCCCGGGGAGCTGTTTTTT

length: 17
V: TRBV4-3
D: TRBD2
size: -
J: TRBJ2-1
CDR3: CASSPNVNSGRLNEQFF
DNA: TGCGCCAGCAGCCCAAATGTTAATAGCGGGAGACTCAATGAGCAGTTCTTC

length: 15
V: TRBV5-1
D: TRBD1
size: few
J: TRBJ1-6
CDR3: CASTWLDRDNSPLHF
DNA: TGCGCCAGCACTTGGTTGGACAGGGATAATTCACCCCTCCACTTT

length: 17
V: TRBV7-2
D: -
size: few
J: TRBJ2-4
CDR3: CASSLGGSAGAKNIQYF
DNA: TGTGCCAGCAGCTTAGGGGGCAGCGCTGGAGCCAAAAACATTCAGTACTTC

length: 15
V: TRBV7-8
D: -
size: -
J: TRBJ2-1
CDR3: CASSPPDRVYNEQFF
DNA: TGTGCCAGCAGCCCCCCGGACAGAGTCTACAATGAGCAGTTCTTC

length: 14
V: TRBV18
D: -
size: few
J: TRBJ2-3
CDR3: CASSPRTTRDTQYF
DNA: TGTGCCAGCTCACCCAGGACTACCCGAGATACGCAGTATTTT

length: 15
V: TRBV24-1
D: -
size: few
J: TRBJ2-7
CDR3: CATSASARGSYEQYF
DNA: TGTGCCACCAGTGCCAGCGCCAGGGGCTCCTACGAGCAGTACTTC

length: 15
V: TRBV24-1
D: -
size: -
J: TRBJ2-1
CDR3: CATSDSRGRDNEQFF
DNA: TGTGCCACCAGTGATTCTCGGGGCAGGGACAATGAGCAGTTCTTC

length: 15
V: TRBV7-9
D: TRBD2
size: many
J: TRBJ2-1
CDR3: CASSSGLAGVGEQFF
DNA: TGTGCCAGCAGCTCTGGACTAGCGGGAGTTGGTGAGCAGTTCTTC

length: 15
V: TRBV24-1
D: -
size: -
J: TRBJ2-1
CDR3: CATSDFTGHYNEQFF
DNA: TGTGCCACCAGTGATTTTACGGGGCACTACAATGAGCAGTTCTTC

length: 13
V: TRBV10-3
D: -
size: few
J: TRBJ2-7
CDR3: CAIEEESSYEQYF
DNA: TGTGCCATCGAAGAGGAGAGCTCCTACGAGCAGTACTTC

length: 12
V: TRBV5-1
D: -
size: -
J: TRBJ2-1
CDR3: CASKTGTNEQFF
DNA: TGCGCCAGCAAAACCGGGACAAATGAGCAGTTCTTC

length: 12
V: TRBV20-1
D: -
size: many
J: TRBJ1-1
CDR3: CSAMGHRDEAFF
DNA: TGCAGTGCTATGGGGCATCGAGATGAAGCTTTCTTT

length: 16
V: TRBV11-3
D: TRBD1
size: -
J: TRBJ2-5
CDR3: CASSTRTGTGQETQYF
DNA: TGTGCCAGCAGCACAAGGACAGGGACGGGGCAAGAGACCCAGTACTTC

length: 14
V: TRBV12-3/TRBV12-4
D: -
size: few
J: TRBJ1-6
CDR3: CASSLRDSNSPLHF
DNA: TGTGCCAGCAGTTTAAGAGACAGTAATTCACCCCTCCACTTT

length: 18
V: TRBV7-9
D: TRBD2
size: few
J: TRBJ2-4
CDR3: CASSLVVSGSFAKNIQYF
DNA: TGTGCCAGCAGCTTAGTAGTTAGCGGGAGTTTTGCCAAAAACATTCAGTACTTC

length: 16
V: TRBV24-1
D: TRBD2
size: -
J: TRBJ2-1
CDR3: CATSDLQAGGENEQFF
DNA: TGTGCCACCAGTGATTTGCAAGCGGGAGGCGAGAATGAGCAGTTCTTC